Below, 3 T cell receptor beta chains from the same sample are listed, as sequenced in a study of identical twins. TCRdb re-called the 5' RACE reads with MiXCR, one entry per CDR3 protein. The table has roughly 490,000 distinct CDR3 sequences, 13% to 15% seen once. The sample was also reused in another study, on yellow fever vaccine responses in identical twins.

The sample consisted of CD4+ T cells sorted from blood. The receptors shown here come from a woman younger than 35 in good health.

The V call is TRBV24-1, the J call TRBJ2-3; 7 bases map to TRBD2. The CDR3 extends over 15 amino acids. The germline gives CDR1 KGHDR, CDR2 SFDVKD. With 5 bases clipped from V and 2 bases from J, the junction kept 6 bases outside the gene matches. The CDR3 region is CATSVAGANTDTQYF. CDR3 nucleotide sequence: TGTGCCACCAGTGTTGCGGGAGCTAACACAGATACGCAGTATTTT.

The sample holds a few counts of this clonotype. V gene TRBV29-1 combines with J gene TRBJ2-3, with 8 bases that match TRBD2. The CDR3 extends over 17 amino acids. Germline lookup yields CDR1 SQVTM and CDR2 ANQGSEA. Trimming cost V 8 bases and J 0 bases; bases outside gene matches: 16. The CDR3 DNA follows: TGCAGCCTATTGGGGGATTGGACTAGCCGAAGCACAGATACGCAGTATTTT. Protein: CSLLGDWTSRSTDTQYF.

The CDR3 protein is CASSLHGDQPQHF. The CDR3 DNA reads TGTGCCAGCAGCTTGCACGGTGATCAGCCCCAGCATTTT. The chain couples TRBV7-2 to TRBJ1-5, with D unclear. Trimming shortened V by 3 bases and J by 5 bases, and 8 bases separated the two germline ends. Germline CDR1 and CDR2: SGHTA and FQGNSA. CDR3 length: 13 amino acids.